The clone carrying this T cell receptor (beta chain) was seen just once. PCRs each included synthetic TCR analog templates spiked in. Some clones are missing from TCRdb's copy, which holds only in-frame ones; the method was immunoSEQ multiplex PCR. The sample has 29,000 or so clones; 80% to 90% are singletons. This CDR3 is built from 15 residues. The V gene end was trimmed by 3 bases and the J gene end by 4 bases; junction bases not matched to a gene: 6. CDR1 and CDR2 from the germline V gene are MNHNS and SASEGT. This entry is derived from a study of PD-L1 blockade in urothelial cancer. Across the study: Median blood clonality was approximately 0.08, with 86,000 or so unique TCRs.

The sequenced sample was PBMCs, obtained around atezolizumab (anti-PD-L1) treatment. The sequence came from a man aged 45-65 years with urothelial cancer. The chain links TRBV6-1 to TRBJ1-2; 9 nucleotides agree with TRBD1. The CDR3, as DNA: TGTGCCAGCAGTGAGTCCGGGACAGGGCGCTATGGCTACACCTTC. Translation gives CASSESGTGRYGYTF.